One sample yielded the 15 T cell receptor beta chains listed below, sequenced in a study of identical twins. TCRdb ran MiXCR on the 5' RACE reads and lists one entry per CDR3 protein. In the table there are 240,000 or so distinct CDR3 sequences, about 12% of which are singletons. This same sample was also part of a study on yellow fever vaccine responses in identical twins.

The sequenced sample consisted of memory (CD45RO+) T cells sorted from blood. All receptors derive from a young woman in good health.

This chain connects TRBV7-2 to TRBJ2-5; D is undetermined. Germline CDR1 reads SGHTA; CDR2 reads FQGNSA. V lost 3 bases, J lost 5 bases, and 10 bases lay in between. The CDR3 sequence is 13 residues long. This CDR3 reads CASSLQRAETQYF. Here the CDR3 DNA reads TGTGCCAGCAGCTTGCAAAGGGCGGAGACCCAGTACTTC. Supplemented by reference TRBV7-2 and TRBJ2-5, the full variable domain reads GAGVSQSPSNKVTEKGKDVELRCDPISGHTALYWYRQSLGQGLEFLIYFQGNSAPDKSGLPSDRFSAERTGGSVSTLTIQRTQQEDSAVYLCASSLQRAETQYFGPGTRLLVL.

Ten or more counts support this clonotype. J is TRBJ2-5 and V is TRBV7-2; no clear D. Trimming cost V 1 base and J 5 bases, with 8 bases left between them. Germline V gene sequence: CDR1 SGHTA, CDR2 FQGNSA. This CDR3 is 13 amino acids long. The DNA for the CDR3 is TGTGCCAGCAGCTTAGGACGGGTGGAGACCCAGTACTTC. Translated: CASSLGRVETQYF.

This clonotype has a handful of counts. The chain joins TRBV5-1 to TRBJ2-3; possible D gene TRBD1, 5 bases. This CDR3 has 15 residues. Trimming cost V 4 bases and J 1 base, with 13 bases left between them. Germline CDR1 and CDR2: SGHRS and YFSETQ. CDR3: CASSPGLGGTDTQYF. CDR3 sequence (DNA): TGCGCCAGCAGCCCCGGTCTAGGGGGCACAGATACGCAGTATTTT.

This clonotype was seen at least ten times. This chain links TRBV29-1 with TRBJ1-1; D gene ambiguous. Trimming took 5 bases from V and 7 from J, leaving 17 bases between them. In germline, CDR1 is SQVTM, CDR2 ANQGSEA. The CDR3 covers 13 residues. The CDR3 loop is CSVYTAIGYEAFF. For the CDR3, the DNA is TGCAGCGTTTACACGGCTATCGGATATGAAGCTTTCTTT.

The chain is built from TRBV2 and TRBJ2-6; D remains ambiguous. The CDR3 covers 17 residues. Germline loops: CDR1 SNHLY, CDR2 FYNNEI. Trimming stripped 8 bases from V and 0 bases from J, with 17 bases between. Written as DNA, the CDR3 is TGTGCCAGCTCAGCGAACGGCGGTATCTCTGGGGCCAACGTCCTGACTTTC. Residues: CASSANGGISGANVLTF.

About this clonotype: The junction shows a germline mismatch at one end, possibly a read error. The J gene is TRBJ2-7, the V gene TRBV10-3, with D possibly called TRBD1 or TRBD2 (6 bases each). Looked up from germline, CDR1 is ENHRY and CDR2 is SYGVKD. The length of the CDR3 is 15 residues. The CDR3 nucleotides are TGTGCCATAAGTGAGGGGGGAACTGGTCCCTACGAGCAGTACTTC. Translating it yields CAISEGGTGPYEQYF.

This clonotype showed up just a few times. The chain combines TRBV6-1 with TRBJ2-2, with D tentatively TRBD1 (6 bases). CDR1 and CDR2 from the germline V gene are MNHNS and SASEGT. The germline V and J ends were trimmed by 4 bases and 6 bases, with 12 bases remaining between them. CDR3 length: 14 residues. CDR3 in DNA: TGTGCCAGCAGTGTGATTGGGGGCCCCGGGGAGCTGTTTTTT. Translation: CASSVIGGPGELFF.

The CDR3 loop is CASSRTAQETQYF. CDR3 sequence (DNA): TGTGCCAGCTCACGTACAGCACAAGAGACCCAGTACTTC. The chain joins TRBV18 to TRBJ2-5; D not certain. The V gene's germline CDR1 is KGHSH and CDR2 LQKENI. The CDR3 contains 13 residues. The V end was cut by 4 bases, the J end by 2 bases, with 8 bases between.

This chain connects TRBV18 to TRBJ2-4; D is uncertain. Trimming took 0 bases from V and 6 from J, leaving 6 bases between them. The germline V gene encodes CDR1 KGHSH and CDR2 LQKENI. This CDR3 spans 13 amino acids. The CDR3, as DNA: TGTGCCAGCTCACCACCCGGCCCAAACATTCAGTACTTC. Its translation: CASSPPGPNIQYF.

This clonotype was recorded many times. The rearrangement uses TRBV7-2 and TRBJ2-7; 13 bases map to TRBD2. Germline-derived CDR1 and CDR2 are SGHTA and FQGNSA. CDR3 length: 15 residues. J gave up 3 bases and V 5 bases, and 4 bases lay outside the gene matches. CDR3 coding DNA: TGTGCCAGCAGCCTACTAGCGGGAGGGAGCTACGAGCAGTACTTC. Residues: CASSLLAGGSYEQYF. Supplemented by reference TRBV7-2 and TRBJ2-7, the full variable domain reads GAGVSQSPSNKVTEKGKDVELRCDPISGHTALYWYRQSLGQGLEFLIYFQGNSAPDKSGLPSDRFSAERTGGSVSTLTIQRTQQEDSAVYLCASSLLAGGSYEQYFGPGTRLTVT.

The sample holds many counts of this clonotype. The V call is TRBV14, the J call TRBJ1-1; 7 nucleotides line up with TRBD1. After removal of 4 bases from V and 3 bases from J, the junction contained 5 bases not matched to a gene. The CDR3 runs 14 residues. Looked up from germline, CDR1 is SGHDN and CDR2 is FVKESK. The CDR3 DNA follows: TGTGCCAGCAGCCCCGGGACAGCTTACACTGAAGCTTTCTTT. Translating gives CASSPGTAYTEAFF. Variable domain in full (rest from reference TRBV14 and TRBJ1-1): EAGVTQFPSHSVIEKGQTVTLRCDPISGHDNLYWYRRVMGKEIKFLLHFVKESKQDESGMPNNRFLAERTGGTYSTLKVQPAELEDSGVYFCASSPGTAYTEAFFGQGTRLTVV.

The chain has TRBV9 and TRBJ2-1, with a possible D match to TRBD2 (6 bases). Germline assignment: CDR1 SGDLS and CDR2 YYNGEE. Trimming took off 4 bases at V and 15 bases at J, with 17 bases between the two ends. This CDR3 has 12 amino acids. The CDR3 is CASSPGGSLRFF. The CDR3 DNA reads TGTGCCAGCAGCCCAGGAGGGTCACTTCGGTTCTTC.

The chain carries TRBV20-1 and TRBJ2-7, with 10 nucleotides matching TRBD2. Looked up from germline, CDR1 is DFQATT and CDR2 is SNEGSKA (reference sequence). This CDR3 contains 16 residues. The V and J ends lost 6 bases and 0 bases, in that order; junction bases with no gene match: 11. The CDR3 sequence is CSAGLAGVPSSYEQYF. CDR3 sequence (DNA): TGCAGTGCGGGGCTAGCGGGAGTACCAAGCTCCTACGAGCAGTACTTC.

V usage is TRBV2 and J usage is TRBJ2-7; D not certain. The germline V gene has CDR1 SNHLY and CDR2 FYNNEI. Trimming shortened V by 2 bases and J by 7 bases, and 12 bases separated the two germline ends. This CDR3 has 13 residues. CDR3 nucleotides: TGTGCCAGCAGTGAATTTGGCGAAGGGGAGCAGTACTTC. It specifies CASSEFGEGEQYF.

The chain joins TRBV11-2 to TRBJ2-3; D possibly matches TRBD1 or TRBD2 (6 bases each). The CDR3 extends over 15 amino acids. V was trimmed by 7 bases and J by 0 bases, leaving 14 bases between them. CDR1 is SGHAT and CDR2 is FQNNGV in the germline V gene. CDR3 DNA: TGTGCCAGCACTCTTAGGGGGGCGAGCACAGATACGCAGTATTTT. Encoded protein: CASTLRGASTDTQYF.